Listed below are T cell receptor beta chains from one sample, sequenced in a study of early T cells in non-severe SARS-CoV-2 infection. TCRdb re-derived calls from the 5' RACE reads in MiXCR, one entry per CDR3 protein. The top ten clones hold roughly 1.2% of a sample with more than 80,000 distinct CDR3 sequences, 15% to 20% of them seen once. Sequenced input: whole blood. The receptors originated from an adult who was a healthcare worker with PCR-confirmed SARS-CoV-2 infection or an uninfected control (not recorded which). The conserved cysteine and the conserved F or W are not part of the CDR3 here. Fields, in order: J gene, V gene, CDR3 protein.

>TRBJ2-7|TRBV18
ASSPGTGYYEQY
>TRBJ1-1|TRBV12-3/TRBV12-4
ASRRRHTEAF
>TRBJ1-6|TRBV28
ASSFRNSPLH
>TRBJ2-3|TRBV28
ASRTLAGGTYPQY
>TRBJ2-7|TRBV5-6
ASSTGLSHYEQY
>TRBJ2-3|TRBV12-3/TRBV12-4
ASSPWIADTQY
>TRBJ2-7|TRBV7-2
ASSLVGSTYEQY
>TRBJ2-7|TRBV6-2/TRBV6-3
ASSLGTGSYYEQY
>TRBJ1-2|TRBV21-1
ASSKDRQGVGYT
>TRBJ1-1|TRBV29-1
SVVRAREAF
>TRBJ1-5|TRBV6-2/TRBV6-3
ASSSLERTQPQH
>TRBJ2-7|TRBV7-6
ASSLAQGVTSSYEQY
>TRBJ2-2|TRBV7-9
ASSFPGLNTGELF
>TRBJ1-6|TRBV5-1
ASSLVEGGCSPLH
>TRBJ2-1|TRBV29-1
SVDLGVSYNEQF
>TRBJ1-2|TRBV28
ASSLPHAGTDGYT
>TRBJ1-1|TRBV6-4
ASSEGLEGTEAF
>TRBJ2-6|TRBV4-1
ASSQSNGAGANVLT
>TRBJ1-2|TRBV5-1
ASSGQGGGYGYT
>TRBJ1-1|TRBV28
ASSFRGPGTEAF
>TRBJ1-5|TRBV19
ASSRTGVNSNQPQH
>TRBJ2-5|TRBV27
ASTPGARAQETQY
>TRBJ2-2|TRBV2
ASRMDRGWTGELF
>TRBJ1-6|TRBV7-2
ASSLGGGLSSPLH
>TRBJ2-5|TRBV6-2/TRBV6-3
ASSSGQDGQETQY
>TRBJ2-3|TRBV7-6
ASSSPGPWWY
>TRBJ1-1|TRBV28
ASSYGQGWEAF
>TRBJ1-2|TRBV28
ASSPIRNYGYT
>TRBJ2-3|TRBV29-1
SVASGTSTDTQY
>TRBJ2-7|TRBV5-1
ASSLGTGPSYEQY
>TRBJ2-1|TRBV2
ASVEGKSSYNEQF
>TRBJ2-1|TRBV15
ATRLAGGRDDEQF
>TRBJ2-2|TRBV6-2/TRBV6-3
ASSYPGELF
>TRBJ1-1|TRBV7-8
ASSVGFEAF
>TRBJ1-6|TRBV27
ASSLQGYSPLH
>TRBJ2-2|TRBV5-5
ASSLAGSRTGELF
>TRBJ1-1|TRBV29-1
SVDDRFINTEAF
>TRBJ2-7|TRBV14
ASSQDSRDNNEQY
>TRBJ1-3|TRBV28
ASSLFPDSGNTIY
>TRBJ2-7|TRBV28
ASSLLVLMDRVYEQY
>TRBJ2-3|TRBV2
ASSVWDTQY
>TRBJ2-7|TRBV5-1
ASSPRTGVGDEQY
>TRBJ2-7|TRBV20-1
SAQIGDYEQY
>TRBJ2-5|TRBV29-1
SAAMGSETQY
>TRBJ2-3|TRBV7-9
ASRPGTSGGPDTQY
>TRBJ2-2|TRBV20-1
SASRTGVGTGELF
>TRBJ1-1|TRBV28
ASSLLRRGHTEAF
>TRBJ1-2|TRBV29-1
SVEEVPGDNYGYT
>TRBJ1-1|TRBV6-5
ASFGVGLNTEAF
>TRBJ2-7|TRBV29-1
SVGGISYEQY